This record concerns one T cell receptor (beta chain) sequence. The sample contains more than one DNA sequence encoding this CDR3. These data originate in a study of brain metastases from non-small cell lung cancer. Germline assignment: CDR1 LNHDA and CDR2 SQIVND (reference sequence). V dropped 1 base and J dropped 3 bases, with 2 bases sitting between them. This CDR3 is built from 12 residues. Using immunoSEQ multiplex PCR, the repertoire was profiled, and TCRdb retains in-frame clones only, with some absent. Among 450 to 550 clones listed, roughly 78% were seen once. This clonotype was sampled from a donor at least 40 years old with non-small cell lung cancer. The sample was tissue from a brain metastasis. The chain combines TRBV19 with TRBJ2-3; D not certain. The DNA of the CDR3 is TGTGCCAGTAGTATAGGGACAGATACGCAGTATTTT. Amino acids: CASSIGTDTQYF.